The present entry profiles one T cell receptor (beta chain) with its context. The CDR3 sequence is 13 residues long. The germline CDR1 and CDR2 sequences are SGHNT and YYREEE (reference sequence). V gave up 6 bases and J gave up 5 bases, with 14 bases separating them. This record comes from a study of neoadjuvant anti-PD-1 for oral cavity cancer. Study context: Nivolumab at 3 mg/kg was mostly given biweekly, three to four doses, pre-surgery.

TCRdb's copy holds only in-frame clones and misses some; the assay was immunoSEQ multiplex PCR. The profile shows fewer than 90,000 clones, about 88% of them singletons. Time point of the sample: after neoadjuvant nivolumab, at surgical resection. Sequences were derived from PBMCs, sampled after nivolumab (anti-PD-1) treatment. The receptor comes from a person aged 40-85 years with oral cavity squamous cell carcinoma. This sequence joins TRBV5-4 and TRBJ2-5; D uncertain. CDR3 DNA sequence: TGTGCCAGCACCCTGGACCCGGGCGAGACCCAGTACTTC. Protein sequence: CASTLDPGETQYF.